The next 20 T cell receptor beta chains were all read from a single sample in a study of T cell responses to AZD1222 COVID-19 vaccine. Profiling relied on immunoSEQ multiplex PCR, and the TCRdb table lists in-frame clones only, not all of them. The table records 150,000 to 200,000 clones, about nine tenths of them present only once. The material sequenced was peripheral blood, taken 28 days after the second AZD1222 dose. These receptors all stem from an adult who received the AZD1222 COVID-19 vaccine.

This sequence joins TRBV6-1 and TRBJ2-4; 9 nucleotides match TRBD2. The CDR3 spans 15 residues. Looked up from germline, CDR1 is MNHNS and CDR2 is SASEGT. With V trimmed by 3 bases and J by 16 bases, 16 bases remained unmatched. The CDR3 loop reads CASSEASRLAVWVYF. CDR3 sequence (DNA): TGTGCCAGCAGTGAGGCTTCGAGACTAGCGGTCTGGGTATACTTC.

This chain connects TRBV6-5 to TRBJ2-7, with no clear D. Germline-derived CDR1 and CDR2 are MNHEY and SVGAGI. V was pared by 2 bases and J by 0 bases, with 11 bases between. This CDR3 comprises 15 residues. CDR3 DNA sequence: TGTGCCAGCAGTTACGGACGGATAAGCTCCTACGAGCAGTACTTC. Amino acids: CASSYGRISSYEQYF.

The rearrangement uses TRBV5-1 and TRBJ1-4, with D perhaps matching TRBD1 (6 bases). The germline gives CDR1 SGHRS, CDR2 YFSETQ. Trimming removed 0 bases from V and 3 bases from J, with 15 bases in between. The CDR3 length is 17 residues. The CDR3 coding sequence is TGCGCCAGCAGCTTGGGGCGCAGGGGCGTTGCTAATGAAAAACTGTTTTTT. It yields the protein CASSLGRRGVANEKLFF.

This rearrangement joins TRBV5-1 to TRBJ2-7; tentatively, D is TRBD1 or TRBD2 (5 bases each). In germline, CDR1 is SGHRS, CDR2 YFSETQ. V was pared by 0 bases and J by 3 bases, with 13 bases between. The CDR3 loop spans 15 amino acids. The CDR3 DNA follows: TGCGCCAGCAGCTTGGGAGGGGACGGGTTCTACGAGCAGTACTTC. It codes for CASSLGGDGFYEQYF. The full variable domain, its missing parts supplied by reference TRBV5-1 and TRBJ2-7, is KAGVTQTPRYLIKTRGQQVTLSCSPISGHRSVSWYQQTPGQGLQFLFEYFSETQRNKGNFPGRFSGRQFSNSRSEMNVSTLELGDSALYLCASSLGGDGFYEQYFGPGTRLTVT.

The chain links TRBV6-5 to TRBJ1-2, with D uncertain. Trimming cost V 5 bases and J 8 bases, with 12 bases left between them. Germline lookup yields CDR1 MNHEY and CDR2 SVGAGI. The CDR3 has 12 residues. CDR3 coding DNA: TGTGCCAGCAGTCAACCATCGGGGGGCTACACCTTC. This sequence encodes CASSQPSGGYTF.

This clone was picked up a small number of times. The chain uses TRBV9 and TRBJ2-2; D is uncertain. Germline V lookup: CDR1 SGDLS, CDR2 YYNGEE. Trimming stripped 0 bases from V and 2 bases from J, with 11 bases between. This CDR3 region has 16 residues. This chain's CDR3 is CASSVAVRANTGELFF. The CDR3 nucleotides are TGTGCCAGCAGCGTAGCTGTGAGAGCCAACACCGGGGAGCTGTTTTTT.

The chain couples TRBV3-1 (or the pseudogene TRBV3-2) to TRBJ2-7; unclear D gene. Germline values: CDR1 LGHDT, CDR2 YNNKEL (reference sequence). V was clipped by 4 bases and J by 7 bases, with 8 bases between them. The CDR3 covers 11 residues. The CDR3 region has the DNA TGTGCCAGCAGCCGTTCGTGGGAGCAGTACTTC. Protein product: CASSRSWEQYF.

This clone came up once. The chain combines TRBV9 with TRBJ2-3, with 7 bases matching TRBD2. This CDR3 is 18 amino acids long. Germline-derived CDR1 and CDR2 are SGDLS and YYNGEE. V lost 0 bases and J lost 5; bases outside the gene matches: 15. CDR3 residues: CASSVAIGGSGPRDTQYF. In nucleotides, the CDR3 is TGTGCCAGCAGCGTAGCGATCGGGGGTAGCGGGCCCAGAGATACGCAGTATTTT. The variable domain in full, completed from reference TRBV9 and TRBJ2-3, reads DSGVTQTPKHLITATGQRVTLRCSPRSGDLSVYWYQQSLDQGLQFLIQYYNGEERAKGNILERFSAQQFPDLHSELNLSSLELGDSALYFCASSVAIGGSGPRDTQYFGPGTRLTVL.

The rearrangement uses TRBV5-1 and TRBJ2-5, with D uncertain. V dropped 1 base and J dropped 3 bases, with 10 bases sitting between them. Germline lookup yields CDR1 SGHRS and CDR2 YFSETQ. The CDR3 is made up of 14 amino acids. DNA for the CDR3: TGCGCCAGCAGCTTGAGGGCACCGGAAGAGACCCAGTACTTC. Protein sequence: CASSLRAPEETQYF.

The chain combines TRBV30 with TRBJ1-2, with TRBD1 matching 7 bases. V dropped 5 bases and J dropped 6; count of bases not matched to a gene: 9. Germline CDR1 GTSNPN, CDR2 SVGIG (reference sequence). The CDR3 extends over 13 amino acids. This CDR3 reads CAWGRTGGDGYTF. CDR3 nucleotide sequence: TGTGCCTGGGGTAGGACAGGTGGGGATGGCTACACCTTC.

Here the CDR3 DNA reads TGTGCCAGCAGCCGATCCGGCAACCGGGAGAGCTCTGGAAACACCATATATTTT. It specifies CASSRSGNRESSGNTIYF. This chain joins TRBV5-5 and TRBJ1-3; D not resolved. From germline, CDR1 is SGHKS and CDR2 YYEKEE (reference sequence). This CDR3 has 18 amino acids. Trimming removed 4 bases from V and 0 bases from J, with 20 bases in between.

The V call is TRBV5-1, the J call TRBJ1-2; D gene ambiguous. This CDR3 has 14 amino acids. With 0 bases removed from V and 2 bases from J, the gap between germline ends came to 8 bases. Germline values: CDR1 SGHRS, CDR2 YFSETQ. CDR3 in DNA: TGCGCCAGCAGCTTGGGGGAACAGAACTATGGCTACACCTTC. It specifies CASSLGEQNYGYTF.

The chain has TRBV28 and TRBJ1-5; no clear D. Germline V gene data show CDR1 as MDHEN and CDR2 as SYDVKM. This CDR3 is 15 amino acids long. Trimming cost V 5 bases and J 0 bases, with 11 bases left between them. The CDR3 nucleotides read TGTGCCAGCAGTCTTATACAGTATAGCAATCAGCCCCAGCATTTT. Translating gives CASSLIQYSNQPQHF.

J is TRBJ2-1 and V is TRBV5-4, with 10 nucleotides matching TRBD2. Germline values: CDR1 SGHNT, CDR2 YYREEE (reference sequence). This CDR3 is built from 17 residues. Germline trimming cut 3 bases from V and 7 bases from J; bases unmatched to any gene: 13. The CDR3, as DNA: TGTGCCAGCAGCTCCGTAGCGGGAGGACCGAGTAGGAATGAGCAGTTCTTC. Residues: CASSSVAGGPSRNEQFF.

The rearrangement joins TRBV20-1 to TRBJ1-2; D unclear. Germline CDR1 is DFQATT and CDR2 is SNEGSKA (reference sequence). With 4 bases removed from V and 2 bases from J, the gap between germline ends came to 2 bases. The CDR3 extends over 10 amino acids. The CDR3: CSATNYGYTF. CDR3 sequence (DNA): TGCAGTGCTACAAACTATGGCTACACCTTC.

This chain connects TRBV2 to TRBJ2-5; D uncertain. V lost 8 bases, J lost 5 bases, and 18 bases lay in between. Looked up from germline, CDR1 is SNHLY and CDR2 is FYNNEI. This CDR3 contains 14 residues. The CDR3 sequence: CASRTSSAGETQYF. DNA for the CDR3: TGTGCCAGCCGGACCTCCTCCGCTGGGGAGACCCAGTACTTC.

The chain uses TRBV3-1 (or the pseudogene TRBV3-2) and TRBJ2-3, with 9 bases aligning to TRBD1. This CDR3 has 18 amino acids. V lost 0 bases to trimming and J lost 5 bases; unmatched junction nucleotides: 12. Germline CDR1 reads LGHDT; CDR2 reads YNNKEL (reference sequence). CDR3 coding DNA: TGTGCCAGCAGCCAAGATGTGAGCCGGGACAGGGTTGAAGATACGCAGTATTTT. Protein: CASSQDVSRDRVEDTQYF.

The rearrangement links TRBV6-5 to TRBJ1-4; possibly TRBD1 for D (5 bases). The CDR3 is made up of 15 amino acids. Trimming took 2 bases from V and 5 from J, leaving 12 bases between them. The V gene's germline CDR1 is MNHEY and CDR2 SVGAGI. The CDR3 reads CASSYRGALNEKLFF. As DNA, the CDR3 is TGTGCCAGCAGTTACCGAGGGGCCCTAAATGAAAAACTGTTTTTT.

This chain joins TRBV19 and TRBJ2-6; possible D gene TRBD2, 6 bases. The CDR3 runs to 15 residues. Trimming cost V 8 bases and J 2 bases, with 13 bases left between them. Germline CDR1 and CDR2: LNHDA and SQIVND (reference sequence). The CDR3 loop reads CASVDWGAGANVLTF. CDR3 in DNA: TGTGCCAGTGTTGATTGGGGGGCTGGGGCCAACGTCCTGACTTTC.

The chain combines TRBV3-1 (or the pseudogene TRBV3-2) with TRBJ1-3, with a weak D call TRBD1 (5 bases). V dropped 4 bases and J dropped 4 bases, with 14 bases sitting between them. Germline V gene data show CDR1 as LGHDT and CDR2 as YNNKEL (reference sequence). This CDR3 has 15 amino acids. In DNA form, the CDR3 reads TGTGCCAGCAGCCCCTCGTTGGGGACGGGAAACACCATATATTTT. This translates into CASSPSLGTGNTIYF.